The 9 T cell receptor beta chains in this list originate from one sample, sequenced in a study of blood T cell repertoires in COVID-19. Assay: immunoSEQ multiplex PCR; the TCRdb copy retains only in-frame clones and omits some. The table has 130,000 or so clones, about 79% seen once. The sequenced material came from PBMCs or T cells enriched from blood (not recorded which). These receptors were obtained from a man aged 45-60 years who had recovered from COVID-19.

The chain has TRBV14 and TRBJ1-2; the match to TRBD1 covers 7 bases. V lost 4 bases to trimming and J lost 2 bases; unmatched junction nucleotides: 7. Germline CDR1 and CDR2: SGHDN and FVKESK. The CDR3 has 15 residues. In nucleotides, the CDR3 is TGTGCCAGCAGCCCGGGACAGCCCTTAAACTATGGCTACACCTTC. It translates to CASSPGQPLNYGYTF.

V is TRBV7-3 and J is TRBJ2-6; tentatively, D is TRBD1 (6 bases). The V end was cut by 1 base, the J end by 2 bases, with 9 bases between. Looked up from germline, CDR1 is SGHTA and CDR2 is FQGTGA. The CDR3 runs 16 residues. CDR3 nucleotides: TGTGCCAGCAGCTTAAGTACAGGGACTGGGGCCAACGTCCTGACTTTC. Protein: CASSLSTGTGANVLTF.

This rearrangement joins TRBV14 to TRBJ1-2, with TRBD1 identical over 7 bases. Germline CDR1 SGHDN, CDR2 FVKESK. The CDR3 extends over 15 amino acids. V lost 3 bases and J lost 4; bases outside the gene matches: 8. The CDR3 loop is CASSHGDSLIYGYTF. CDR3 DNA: TGTGCCAGCAGCCACGGGGACAGCCTGATCTATGGCTACACCTTC.

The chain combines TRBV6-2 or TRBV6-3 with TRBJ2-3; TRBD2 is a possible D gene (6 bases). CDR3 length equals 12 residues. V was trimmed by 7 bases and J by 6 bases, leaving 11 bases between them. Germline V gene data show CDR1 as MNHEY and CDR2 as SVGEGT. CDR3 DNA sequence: TGTGCCAGCACCCCTGGGAGGGATACGCAGTATTTT. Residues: CASTPGRDTQYF.

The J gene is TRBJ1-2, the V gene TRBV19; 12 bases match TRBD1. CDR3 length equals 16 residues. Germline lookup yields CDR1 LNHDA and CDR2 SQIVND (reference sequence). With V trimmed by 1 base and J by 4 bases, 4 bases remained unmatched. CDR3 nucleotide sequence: TGTGCCAGTAGTATAGGGGGACAGGGGGCCCTCTATGGCTACACCTTC. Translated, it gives CASSIGGQGALYGYTF.

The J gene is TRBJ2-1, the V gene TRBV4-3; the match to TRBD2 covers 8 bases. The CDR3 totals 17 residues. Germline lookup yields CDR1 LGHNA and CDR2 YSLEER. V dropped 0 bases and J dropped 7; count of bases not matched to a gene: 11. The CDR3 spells CASSQEGLAGAGNEQFF. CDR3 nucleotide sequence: TGCGCCAGCAGCCAAGAAGGCCTAGCGGGTGCCGGGAATGAGCAGTTCTTC.

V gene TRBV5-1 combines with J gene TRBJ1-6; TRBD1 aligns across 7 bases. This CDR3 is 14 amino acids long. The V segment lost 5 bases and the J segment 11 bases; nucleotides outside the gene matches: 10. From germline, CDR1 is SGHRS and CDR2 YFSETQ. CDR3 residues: CASSSGTALTPLHF. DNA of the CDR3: TGCGCCAGCAGTTCCGGGACAGCGTTAACACCCCTCCACTTT. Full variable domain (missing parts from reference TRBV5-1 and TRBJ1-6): KAGVTQTPRYLIKTRGQQVTLSCSPISGHRSVSWYQQTPGQGLQFLFEYFSETQRNKGNFPGRFSGRQFSNSRSEMNVSTLELGDSALYLCASSSGTALTPLHFGNGTRLTVT.

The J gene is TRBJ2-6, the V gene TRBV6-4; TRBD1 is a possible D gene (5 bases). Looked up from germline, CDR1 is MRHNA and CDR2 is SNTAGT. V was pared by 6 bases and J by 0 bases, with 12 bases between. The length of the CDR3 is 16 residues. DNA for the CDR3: TGTGCCAGCAGCGAATCTCAGGGCTCTGGGGCCAACGTCCTGACTTTC. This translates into CASSESQGSGANVLTF.

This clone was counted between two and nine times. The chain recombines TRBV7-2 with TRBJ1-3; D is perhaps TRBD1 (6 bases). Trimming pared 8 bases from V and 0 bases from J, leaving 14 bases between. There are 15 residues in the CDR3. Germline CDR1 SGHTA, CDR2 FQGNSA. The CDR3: CASGPWDISGNTIYF. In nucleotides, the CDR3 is TGTGCCAGCGGACCCTGGGACATCTCTGGAAACACCATATATTTT.